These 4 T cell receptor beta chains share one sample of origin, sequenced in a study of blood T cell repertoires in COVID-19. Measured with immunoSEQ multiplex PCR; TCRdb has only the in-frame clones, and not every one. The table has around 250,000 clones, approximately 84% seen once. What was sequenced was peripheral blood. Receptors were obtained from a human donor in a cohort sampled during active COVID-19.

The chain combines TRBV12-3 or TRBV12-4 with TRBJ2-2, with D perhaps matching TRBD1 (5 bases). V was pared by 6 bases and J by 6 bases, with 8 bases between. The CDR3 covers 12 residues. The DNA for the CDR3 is TGTGCCAGCAGACAGGCGCCCGGGGAGCTGTTTTTT. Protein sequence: CASRQAPGELFF.

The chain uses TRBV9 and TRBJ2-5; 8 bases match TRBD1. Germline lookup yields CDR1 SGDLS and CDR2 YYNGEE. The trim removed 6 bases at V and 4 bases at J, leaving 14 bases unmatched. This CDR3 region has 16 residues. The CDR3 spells CASNLGQGLVGETQYF. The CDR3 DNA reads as TGTGCCAGCAACCTTGGACAGGGATTGGTAGGAGAGACCCAGTACTTC.

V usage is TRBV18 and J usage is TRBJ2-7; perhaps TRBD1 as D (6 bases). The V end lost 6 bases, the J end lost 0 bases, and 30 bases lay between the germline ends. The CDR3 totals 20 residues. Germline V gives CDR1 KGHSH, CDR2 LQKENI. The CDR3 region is CASSRRQQGTLGPSSYEQYF. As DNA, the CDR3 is TGTGCCAGCTCTCGACGACAGCAGGGGACCCTAGGCCCTAGCTCCTACGAGCAGTACTTC.

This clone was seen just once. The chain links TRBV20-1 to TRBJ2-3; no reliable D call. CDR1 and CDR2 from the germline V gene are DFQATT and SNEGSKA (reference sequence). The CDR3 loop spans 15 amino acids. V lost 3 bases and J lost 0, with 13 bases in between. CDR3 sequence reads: CSASAYQTSTDTQYF. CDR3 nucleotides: TGCAGTGCTAGTGCCTATCAGACTAGCACAGATACGCAGTATTTT.